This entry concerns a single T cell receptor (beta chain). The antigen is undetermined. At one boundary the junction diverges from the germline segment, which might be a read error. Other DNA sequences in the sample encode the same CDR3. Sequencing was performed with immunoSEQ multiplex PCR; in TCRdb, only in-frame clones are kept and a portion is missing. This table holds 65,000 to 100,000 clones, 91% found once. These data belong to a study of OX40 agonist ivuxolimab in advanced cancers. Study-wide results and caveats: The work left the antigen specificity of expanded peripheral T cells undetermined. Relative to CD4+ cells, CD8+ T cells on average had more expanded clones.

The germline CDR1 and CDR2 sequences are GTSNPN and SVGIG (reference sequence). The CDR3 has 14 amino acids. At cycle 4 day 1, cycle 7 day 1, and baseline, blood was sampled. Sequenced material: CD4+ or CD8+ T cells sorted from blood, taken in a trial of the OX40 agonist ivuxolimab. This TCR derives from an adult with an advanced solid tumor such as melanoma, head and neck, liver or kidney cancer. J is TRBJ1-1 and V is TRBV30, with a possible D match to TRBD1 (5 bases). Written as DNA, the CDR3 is TGTGCCTGGAGTGTACGAGGGGTTAACACTGAAGCCTTCTTT. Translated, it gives CAWSVRGVNTEAFF.